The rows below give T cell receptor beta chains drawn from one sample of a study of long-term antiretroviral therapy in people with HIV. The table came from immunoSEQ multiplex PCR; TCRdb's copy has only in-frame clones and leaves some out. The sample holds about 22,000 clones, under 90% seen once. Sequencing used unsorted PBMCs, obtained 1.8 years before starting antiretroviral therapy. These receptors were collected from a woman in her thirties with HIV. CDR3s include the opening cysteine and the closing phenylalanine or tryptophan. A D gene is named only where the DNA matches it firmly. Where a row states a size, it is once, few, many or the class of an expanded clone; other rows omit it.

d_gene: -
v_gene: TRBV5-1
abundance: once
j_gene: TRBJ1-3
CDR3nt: TGCGCCAGCAGCTTGGTTGCTGGGGGGCAAAGTGGAAACACCATATATTTT
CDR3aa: CASSLVAGGQSGNTIYF

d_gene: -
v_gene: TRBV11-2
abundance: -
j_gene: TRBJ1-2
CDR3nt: TGTGCCACCCTCCCGAGGAATTCTAACTATGGCTACACCTTC
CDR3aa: CATLPRNSNYGYTF

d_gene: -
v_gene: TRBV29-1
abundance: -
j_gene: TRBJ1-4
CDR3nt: TGCAGCGTAGGACGGCCAAATGAAAAACTGTTTTTT
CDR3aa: CSVGRPNEKLFF

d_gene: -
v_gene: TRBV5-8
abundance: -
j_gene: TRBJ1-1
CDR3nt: TGTGCCAGCAGCTGGGCTGGTCACATGAACACTGAAGCTTTCTTT
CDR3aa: CASSWAGHMNTEAFF

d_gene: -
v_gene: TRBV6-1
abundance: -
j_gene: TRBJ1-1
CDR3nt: TGTGCCAGCAGCAGGACAGAGTACGAAGCTTTCTTT
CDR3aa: CASSRTEYEAFF

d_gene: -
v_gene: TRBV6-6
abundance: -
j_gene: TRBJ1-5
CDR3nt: TGTGCCAGCGATCAGGGGTGGAGGCAGCCCCAGCATTTT
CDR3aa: CASDQGWRQPQHF

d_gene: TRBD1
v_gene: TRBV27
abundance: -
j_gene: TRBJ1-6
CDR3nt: TGTGCCAGCAGAGATCAGACAGGGGGCAGGTCACCCCTCCACTTT
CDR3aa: CASRDQTGGRSPLHF

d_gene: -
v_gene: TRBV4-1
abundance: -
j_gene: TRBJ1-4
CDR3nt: TGCGCCAGCAGCCAAGGCTTATGGGGTAATGAAAAACTGTTTTTT
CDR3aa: CASSQGLWGNEKLFF

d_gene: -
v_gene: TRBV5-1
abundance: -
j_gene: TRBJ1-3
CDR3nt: TGCGCCATAGGGTTTAACACCATATATTTT
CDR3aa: CAIGFNTIYF

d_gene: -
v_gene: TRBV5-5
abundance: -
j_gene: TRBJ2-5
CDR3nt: TGTGCCAGCAGCTTGGGGGACGTAGGCGGGGAGACCCAGTACTTC
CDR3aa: CASSLGDVGGETQYF

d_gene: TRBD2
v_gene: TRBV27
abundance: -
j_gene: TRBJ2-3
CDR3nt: TGTGCCAGCAGTACCAGCGGGGGGGCCGGTGCAGATACGCAGTATTTT
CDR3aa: CASSTSGGAGADTQYF

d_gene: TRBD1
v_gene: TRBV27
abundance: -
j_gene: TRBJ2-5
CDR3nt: TGTGCCAGCAGTTTAGTAGGCAGGGGGAGAGAGACCCAGTACTTC
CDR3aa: CASSLVGRGRETQYF

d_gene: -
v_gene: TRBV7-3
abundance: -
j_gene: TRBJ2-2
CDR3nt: TGTGCCAGCAGCTTAAATAGGGCGAGGACCGGGGAGCTGTTTTTT
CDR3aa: CASSLNRARTGELFF

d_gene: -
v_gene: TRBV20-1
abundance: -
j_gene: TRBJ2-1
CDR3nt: TGCAGTGCTGTAGACCACATGGTCTTC
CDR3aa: CSAVDHMVF

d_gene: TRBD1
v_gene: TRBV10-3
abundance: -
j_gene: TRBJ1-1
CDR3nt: TGTGCCATCAGCGAGGACAGGGACAACACTGAAGCTTTCTTT
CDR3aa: CAISEDRDNTEAFF

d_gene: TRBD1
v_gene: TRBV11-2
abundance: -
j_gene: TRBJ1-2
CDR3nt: TGTGCCAGCAGCAGAGCCTGGGACAGGGGGCAAGGCTACACCTTC
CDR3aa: CASSRAWDRGQGYTF

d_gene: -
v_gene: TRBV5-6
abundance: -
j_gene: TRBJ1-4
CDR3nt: TGTGCCAGCAGCTTGGGCAGGGGTGAAAAACTGTTTTTT
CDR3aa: CASSLGRGEKLFF

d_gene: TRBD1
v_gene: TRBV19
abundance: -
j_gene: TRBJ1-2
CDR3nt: TGTGCCAGTATGGGACAGGGGGCCTGGGTCTATGGCTACACCTTC
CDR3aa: CASMGQGAWVYGYTF

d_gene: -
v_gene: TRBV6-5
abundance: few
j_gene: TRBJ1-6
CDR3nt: TGTGCCAGCAGTTACTCGACCGGGAGAGATTCACCCCTCCACTTT
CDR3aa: CASSYSTGRDSPLHF

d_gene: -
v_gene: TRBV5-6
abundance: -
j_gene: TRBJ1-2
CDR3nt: TGTGCCAGCAGCTTGCGTCAAGGGGCGGCTGGCTACACCTTC
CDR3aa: CASSLRQGAAGYTF

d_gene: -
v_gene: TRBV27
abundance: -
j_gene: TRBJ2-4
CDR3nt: TGTGCCAGCAGTTCCCCCTTGAACATTCAGTACTTC
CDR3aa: CASSSPLNIQYF

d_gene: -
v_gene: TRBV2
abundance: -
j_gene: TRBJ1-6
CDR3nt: TGTGCCAGCAGTGAACTGGGAACCGCCTATAATTCACCCCTCCACTTT
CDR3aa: CASSELGTAYNSPLHF

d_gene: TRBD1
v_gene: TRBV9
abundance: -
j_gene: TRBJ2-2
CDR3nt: TGTGCCAGCAGCGGCCGGGGGGACAGGGTTCCCGGGGAGCTGTTTTTT
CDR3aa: CASSGRGDRVPGELFF

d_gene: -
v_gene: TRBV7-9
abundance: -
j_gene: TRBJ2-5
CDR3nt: TGTGCCAGCAGCTCTCGAAATTACGGACGAGAGACCCAGTACTTC
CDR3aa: CASSSRNYGRETQYF

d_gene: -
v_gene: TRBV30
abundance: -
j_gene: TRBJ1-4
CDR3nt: TGTGCCTGGAGTGTAGGTAGCGGGAATGAAAAACTGTTTTTT
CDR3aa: CAWSVGSGNEKLFF

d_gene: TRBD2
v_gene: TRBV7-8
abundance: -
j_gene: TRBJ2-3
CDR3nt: TGTGCCAGCGAATCGGTAGCGGGGCTCACAGATACGCAGTATTTT
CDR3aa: CASESVAGLTDTQYF

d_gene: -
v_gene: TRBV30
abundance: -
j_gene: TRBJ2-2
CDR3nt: TGTGCCTGGAGTCAGGGCACCGGGGAGCTGTTTTTT
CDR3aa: CAWSQGTGELFF

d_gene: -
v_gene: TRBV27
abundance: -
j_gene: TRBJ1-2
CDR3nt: TGTGCCAGCAGTTTGACAGAAAACTATGGCTACACCTTC
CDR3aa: CASSLTENYGYTF

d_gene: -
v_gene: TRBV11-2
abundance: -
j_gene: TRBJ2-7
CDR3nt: TGTGCCAGCAGCCCGGGCTACGAGCAGTACTTC
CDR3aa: CASSPGYEQYF

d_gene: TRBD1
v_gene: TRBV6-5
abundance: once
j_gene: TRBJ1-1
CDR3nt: TGTGCCAGCAGTTACTCGGGGACAGGGACTGAAGCTTTCTTT
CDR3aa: CASSYSGTGTEAFF

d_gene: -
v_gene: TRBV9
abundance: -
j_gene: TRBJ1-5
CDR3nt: TGTGCCAGCAGCGTAGGAGGGTACGATCAGCCCCAGCATTTT
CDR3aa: CASSVGGYDQPQHF

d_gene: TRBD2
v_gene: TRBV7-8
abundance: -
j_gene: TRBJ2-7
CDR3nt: TGTGCCAGCAGCTTAGATCAGCGGGGGGGCCCCGAGCAGTACTTC
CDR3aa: CASSLDQRGGPEQYF

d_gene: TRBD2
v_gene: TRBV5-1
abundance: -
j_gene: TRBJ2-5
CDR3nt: TGCGCCAGCAGCCCCCGGACTAGCGGGGGGTTTGAGACCCAGTACTTC
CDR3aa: CASSPRTSGGFETQYF

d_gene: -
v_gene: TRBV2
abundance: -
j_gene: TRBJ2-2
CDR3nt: TGTGCCAGCAGTACCTCCGGGCCGCAAACCGGGGAGCTGTTTTTT
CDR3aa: CASSTSGPQTGELFF

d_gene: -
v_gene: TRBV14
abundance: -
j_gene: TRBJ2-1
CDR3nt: TGTGCCAGCAGCCAAGTTAGAGGAAATGAGCAGTTCTTC
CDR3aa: CASSQVRGNEQFF

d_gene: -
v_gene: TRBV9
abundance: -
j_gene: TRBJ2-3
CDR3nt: TGTGCCAGCAGCGTAGCTCGTGCAGATACGCAGTATTTT
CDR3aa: CASSVARADTQYF

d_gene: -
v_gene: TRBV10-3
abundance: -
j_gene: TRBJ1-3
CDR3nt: TGTGCCATCCGCCGGGACTCTGGAAACACCATATATTTT
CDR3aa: CAIRRDSGNTIYF

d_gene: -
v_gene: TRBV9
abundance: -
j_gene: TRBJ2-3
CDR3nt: TGTGCCAGCAGCGAGAGCGCAGATACGCAGTATTTT
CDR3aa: CASSESADTQYF

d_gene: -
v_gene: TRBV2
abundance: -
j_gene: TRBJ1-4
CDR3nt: TGTGCCAGCAGAACCGACGGGGCAACTAATGAAAAACTGTTTTTT
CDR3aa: CASRTDGATNEKLFF

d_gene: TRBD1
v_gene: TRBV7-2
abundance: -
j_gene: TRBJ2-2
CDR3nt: TGTGCCAGCAGCTGGGGACAGGACACCGGGGAGCTGTTTTTT
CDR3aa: CASSWGQDTGELFF

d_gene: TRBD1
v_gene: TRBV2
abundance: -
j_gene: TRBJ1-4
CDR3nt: TGTGCCAGCAAGGAGGGCGGGACAGGGGGCAGGAGTAATGAAAAACTGTTTTTT
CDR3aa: CASKEGGTGGRSNEKLFF

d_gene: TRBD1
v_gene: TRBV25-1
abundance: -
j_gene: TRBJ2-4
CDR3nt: TGTGCCAGCAGTGAGGACAGGGGGCTCGAAAACATTCAGTACTTC
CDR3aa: CASSEDRGLENIQYF

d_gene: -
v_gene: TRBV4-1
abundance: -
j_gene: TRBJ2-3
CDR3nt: TGCGCCAGCAGCCAACAAACTAGCACAGATACGCAGTATTTT
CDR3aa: CASSQQTSTDTQYF

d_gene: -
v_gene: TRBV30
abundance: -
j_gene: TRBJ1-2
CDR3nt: TGTGCCTGGAGTCTCTCCGCCCCAGGAGGGAATGGCTATGGCTACACCTTC
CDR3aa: CAWSLSAPGGNGYGYTF

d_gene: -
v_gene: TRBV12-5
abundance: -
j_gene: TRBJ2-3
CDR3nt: TGTGCTAGTGGTCCTGGGACAAGCACAGATACGCAGTATTTT
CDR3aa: CASGPGTSTDTQYF

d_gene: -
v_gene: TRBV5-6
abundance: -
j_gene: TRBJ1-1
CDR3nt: TGTGCCAGCAGCCAACGGACTGAAGCTTTCTTT
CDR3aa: CASSQRTEAFF

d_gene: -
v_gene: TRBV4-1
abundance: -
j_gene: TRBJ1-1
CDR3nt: TGCGCCAGCAGCCCGGGGCCCCTGACAGGGAACACTGAAGCTTTCTTT
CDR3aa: CASSPGPLTGNTEAFF

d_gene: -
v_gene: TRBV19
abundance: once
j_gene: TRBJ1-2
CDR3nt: TGTGCCACGGTGTCTGCCGGCCTTGGAAGCTACACCTTC
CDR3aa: CATVSAGLGSYTF

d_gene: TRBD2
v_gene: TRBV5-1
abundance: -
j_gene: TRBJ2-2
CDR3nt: TGCGCCAGCAGCTTGACTAGCGGGGCGAACACCGGGGAGCTGTTTTTT
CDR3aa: CASSLTSGANTGELFF

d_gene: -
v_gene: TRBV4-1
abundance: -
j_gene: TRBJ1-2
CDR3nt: TGCGCCAGCAGCCAAGGGACGGACAGCTTCTACTATGGCTACACCTTC
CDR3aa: CASSQGTDSFYYGYTF

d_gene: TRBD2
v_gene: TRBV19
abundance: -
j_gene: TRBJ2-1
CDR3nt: TGTGCCAGTAGTAGGAGCGGGGGGGCTGGCACCTACAATGAGCAGTTCTTC
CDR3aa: CASSRSGGAGTYNEQFF

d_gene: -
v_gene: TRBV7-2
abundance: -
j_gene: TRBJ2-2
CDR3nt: TGTGCCAGCAGCCGTGACAACACCGGGGAGCTGTTTTTT
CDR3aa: CASSRDNTGELFF

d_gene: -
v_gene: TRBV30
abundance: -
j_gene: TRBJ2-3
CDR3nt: TGTGCCTGGAGTGTAGTACAGCACACAGATACGCAGTATTTT
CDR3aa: CAWSVVQHTDTQYF

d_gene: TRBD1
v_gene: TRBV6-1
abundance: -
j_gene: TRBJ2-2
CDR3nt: TGTGCCAGCAAGGACAGGGTGTTCGCCGGGGAGCTGTTTTTT
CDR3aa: CASKDRVFAGELFF

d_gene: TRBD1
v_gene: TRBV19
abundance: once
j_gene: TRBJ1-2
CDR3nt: TGTGCCAGTAGTATAGGGTCAAGACAGGGCAGGGAAGGCTACACCTTC
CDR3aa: CASSIGSRQGREGYTF